What follows is one TCR beta chain and its context. As processed by the authors: Amplification from reference gene primers served as the basis for estimated nucleated cell counts. The method was immunoSEQ multiplex PCR; TCRdb's version includes in-frame clones alone and lacks a portion of them. D and trimming were read from the DNA, whereas the V and J calls and clone size are those reported in that table. Of 93,000 or so clones in the sample, 88% were seen once. These data belong to a study of blood T cell repertoires in COVID-19. Study-wide background: Spain, Italy and the United States supplied samples that represented acute and convalescent COVID-19. The analysed material was cDNA or gDNA that came from T cells, B-cell-depleted T cells, or PBMCs.

The CDR3 runs 16 residues. In germline, CDR1 is LNHDA, CDR2 SQIVND (reference sequence). V dropped 2 bases and J dropped 0 bases, with 13 bases sitting between them. The chain recombines TRBV19 with TRBJ1-1; D may be TRBD1 (6 bases). This clonotype originated in a human donor in a cohort sampled during active COVID-19. The specimen was peripheral blood. In nucleotides, the CDR3 is TGTGCCAGTAGTATAAGATCCTCAGGGGTGAACACTGAAGCTTTCTTT. Translated: CASSIRSSGVNTEAFF.